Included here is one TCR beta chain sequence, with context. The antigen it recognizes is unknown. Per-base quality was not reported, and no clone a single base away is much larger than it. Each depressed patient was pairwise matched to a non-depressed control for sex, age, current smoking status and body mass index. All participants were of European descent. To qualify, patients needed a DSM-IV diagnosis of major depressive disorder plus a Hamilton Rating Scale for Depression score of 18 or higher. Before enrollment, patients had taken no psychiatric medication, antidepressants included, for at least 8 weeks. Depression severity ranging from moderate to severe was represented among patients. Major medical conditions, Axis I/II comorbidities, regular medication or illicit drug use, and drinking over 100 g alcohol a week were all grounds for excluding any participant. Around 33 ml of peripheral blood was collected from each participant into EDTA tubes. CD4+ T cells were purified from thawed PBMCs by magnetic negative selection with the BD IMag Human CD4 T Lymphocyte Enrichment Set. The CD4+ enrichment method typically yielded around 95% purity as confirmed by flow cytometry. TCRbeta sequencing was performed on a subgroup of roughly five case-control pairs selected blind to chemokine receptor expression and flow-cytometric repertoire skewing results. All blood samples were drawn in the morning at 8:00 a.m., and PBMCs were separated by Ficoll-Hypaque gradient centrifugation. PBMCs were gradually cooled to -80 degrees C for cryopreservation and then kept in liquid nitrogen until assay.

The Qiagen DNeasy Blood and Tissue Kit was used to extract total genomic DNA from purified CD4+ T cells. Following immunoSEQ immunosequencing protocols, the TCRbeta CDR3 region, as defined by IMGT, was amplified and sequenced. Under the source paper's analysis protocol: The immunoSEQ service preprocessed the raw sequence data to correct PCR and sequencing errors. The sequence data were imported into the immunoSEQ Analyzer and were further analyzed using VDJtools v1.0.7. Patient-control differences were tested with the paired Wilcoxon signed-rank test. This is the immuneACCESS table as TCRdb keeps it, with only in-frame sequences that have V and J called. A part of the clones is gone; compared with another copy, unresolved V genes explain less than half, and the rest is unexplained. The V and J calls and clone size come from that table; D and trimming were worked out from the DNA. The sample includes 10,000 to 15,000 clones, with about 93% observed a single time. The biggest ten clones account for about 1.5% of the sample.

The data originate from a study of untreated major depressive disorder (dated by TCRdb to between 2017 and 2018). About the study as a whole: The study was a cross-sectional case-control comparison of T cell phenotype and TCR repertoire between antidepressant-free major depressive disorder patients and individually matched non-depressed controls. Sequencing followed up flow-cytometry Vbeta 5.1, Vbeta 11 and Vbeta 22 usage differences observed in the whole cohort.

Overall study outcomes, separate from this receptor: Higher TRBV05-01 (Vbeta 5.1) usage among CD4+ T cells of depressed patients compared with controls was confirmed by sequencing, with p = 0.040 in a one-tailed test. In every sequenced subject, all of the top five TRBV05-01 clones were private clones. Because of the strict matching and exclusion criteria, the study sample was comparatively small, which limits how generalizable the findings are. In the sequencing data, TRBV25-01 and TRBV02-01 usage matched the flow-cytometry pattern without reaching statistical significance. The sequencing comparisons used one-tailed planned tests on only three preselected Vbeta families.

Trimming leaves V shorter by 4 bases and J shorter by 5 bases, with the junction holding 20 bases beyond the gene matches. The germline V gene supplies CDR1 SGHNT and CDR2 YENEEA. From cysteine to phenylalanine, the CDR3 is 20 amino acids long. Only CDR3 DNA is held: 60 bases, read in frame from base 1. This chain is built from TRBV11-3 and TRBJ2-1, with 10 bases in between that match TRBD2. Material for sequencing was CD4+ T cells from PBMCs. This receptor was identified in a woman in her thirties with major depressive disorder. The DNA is TGTGCCAGCAGCTCAACCCGACACCAGTTGACTAGCGGGTCCCACAATGAGCAGTTCTTC. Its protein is CASSSTRHQLTSGSHNEQFF.